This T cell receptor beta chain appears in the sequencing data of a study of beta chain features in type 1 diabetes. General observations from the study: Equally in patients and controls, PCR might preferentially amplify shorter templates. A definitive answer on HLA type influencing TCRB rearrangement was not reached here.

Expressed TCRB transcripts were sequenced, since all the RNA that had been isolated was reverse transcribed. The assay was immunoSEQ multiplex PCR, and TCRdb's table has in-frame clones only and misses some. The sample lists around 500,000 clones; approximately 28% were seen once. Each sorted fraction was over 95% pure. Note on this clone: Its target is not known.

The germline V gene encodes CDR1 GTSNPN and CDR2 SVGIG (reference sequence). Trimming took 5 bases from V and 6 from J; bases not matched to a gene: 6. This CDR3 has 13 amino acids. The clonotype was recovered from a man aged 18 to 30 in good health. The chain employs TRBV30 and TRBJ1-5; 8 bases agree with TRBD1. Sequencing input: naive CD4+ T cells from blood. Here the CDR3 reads CAWGTGHAQPQHF. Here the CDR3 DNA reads TGTGCCTGGGGGACAGGTCACGCTCAGCCCCAGCATTTT. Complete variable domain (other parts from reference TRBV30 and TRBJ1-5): SQTIHQWPATLVQPVGSPLSLECTVEGTSNPNLYWYRQAAGRGLQLLFYSVGIGQISSEVPQNLSASRPQDRQFILSSKKLLLSDSGFYLCAWGTGHAQPQHFGDGTRLSIL.